This TCR beta chain is drawn from a study of Ad26.COV2.S vaccination and SARS-CoV-2 variants. As for the study in general: Ad26.COV2.S shots went into the muscle once or twice, 56 days apart.

The table came from immunoSEQ multiplex PCR; TCRdb's copy has only in-frame clones and leaves some out. This sample yields around 340,000 clones, of which approximately 90% are seen a single time; 5% belongs to the top ten. Per the germline V gene, CDR1 is LGHDT and CDR2 is YNNKEL (reference sequence). V lost 7 bases and J lost 3; bases outside the gene matches: 6. This CDR3 has 14 amino acids. Indicated treatment: some 19 received Ad26.COV2.S at low or high dose, single or two shots; about 5 received placebo; per-sample allocation not given. Specimens were obtained on day 63 following the first vaccine or placebo injection. Based in Boston, the donor was an adult of 18-55 years. Study conclusions and caveats: Across vaccine and placebo recipients, the breadth of non-spike TCRs was similar. Vaccine recipients surpassed placebo recipients in spike-specific TCR breadth.

About this clone itself: Antigen specificity is unknown.

The sequenced sample was peripheral blood, obtained in a trial of Ad26.COV2.S vaccine versus placebo. This TCR came from a person between 18 and 59 years old who received the Ad26.COV2.S COVID-19 vaccine or a placebo. V gene TRBV3-1 (or the pseudogene TRBV3-2) combines with J gene TRBJ2-5; TRBD2 matches 9 bases. The CDR3 loop reads CASTRLAVKETQYF. The CDR3 coding sequence is TGTGCCAGCACTAGACTAGCGGTAAAAGAGACCCAGTACTTC.